These 26 T cell receptor beta chains originate from one sample sequenced in a study of blood T cell repertoires in COVID-19. Sequenced by immunoSEQ multiplex PCR; TCRdb stores in-frame clones only, minus some. The sample records hundreds of thousands of clones, 80% to 90% being singletons. The sequenced sample consisted of PBMCs or T cells enriched from blood (not recorded which). These receptors all stem from a man aged 40-50 years in a cohort exposed to, infected with or recovered from COVID-19 (not recorded which).

The rearrangement joins TRBV18 to TRBJ2-3; TRBD2 aligns across 9 bases. The J segment lost 6 bases and the V segment lost 3 bases, leaving 7 bases of the junction unmatched. The CDR3 is 15 amino acids. CDR1 KGHSH and CDR2 LQKENI come from the germline V gene. The CDR3 DNA reads TGTGCCAGCTCACCCCAAGGACTAGCGACGGATACGCAGTATTTT. This encodes CASSPQGLATDTQYF.

V usage is TRBV7-2 and J usage is TRBJ2-7, with TRBD1 as a possible D gene (6 bases). The CDR3 has 15 amino acids. Trimming took 2 bases from V and 3 from J, leaving 14 bases between them. CDR1 is SGHTA, CDR2 FQGNSA, per germline. This CDR3 reads CASSLMGATDYEQYF. CDR3 coding DNA: TGTGCCAGCAGCTTAATGGGGGCAACCGACTACGAGCAGTACTTC.

The CDR3 sequence is CASSRQGATDTQYF. In DNA, the CDR3 is TGTGCCAGCAGCCGCCAGGGGGCCACAGATACGCAGTATTTT. The chain couples TRBV13 to TRBJ2-3; 8 bases are a match to TRBD1. CDR3 length: 14 amino acids. Germline assignment: CDR1 PRHDT and CDR2 FYEKMQ (reference sequence). The V segment lost 5 bases and the J segment 2 bases; nucleotides outside the gene matches: 3. The full variable domain, with the rest looked up from reference TRBV13 and TRBJ2-3, is AAGVIQSPRHLIKEKRETATLKCYPIPRHDTVYWYQQGPGQDPQFLISFYEKMQSDKGSIPDRFSAQQFSDYHSELNMSSLELGDSALYFCASSRQGATDTQYFGPGTRLTVL.

The chain employs TRBV28 and TRBJ1-5; the D is unclear. Trimming left V 3 bases short and J 3 bases short, with 12 bases between. The CDR3 has 15 amino acids. CDR1 MDHEN and CDR2 SYDVKM come from the germline V gene. The CDR3 DNA sequence: TGTGCCAGCAGTTTCGGCAGGATGGACAATCAGCCCCAGCATTTT. It yields the protein CASSFGRMDNQPQHF.

The gene calls are TRBV29-1 and TRBJ1-1, with 9 bases lining up with TRBD1. The CDR3 runs 13 residues. Per germline, CDR1 SQVTM and CDR2 ANQGSEA. V dropped 6 bases and J dropped 2; count of bases not matched to a gene: 4. The CDR3 region has the DNA TGCAGCGTGGGGACAGGGATTAACACTGAAGCTTTCTTT. It encodes CSVGTGINTEAFF.

V usage is TRBV27 and J usage is TRBJ1-4; TRBD1 might be the D (6 bases). Germline V gives CDR1 MNHEY, CDR2 SMNVEV (reference sequence). The CDR3 runs to 17 residues. The V end lost 5 bases, the J end lost 1 base, and 17 bases lay between the germline ends. The CDR3 DNA follows: TGTGCCAGCAGTCCCGGGGGGGGGCGCCGAACTAATGAAAAACTGTTTTTT. Amino acid sequence: CASSPGGGRRTNEKLFF. The complete variable domain, with remaining parts taken from reference TRBV27 and TRBJ1-4, reads EAQVTQNPRYLITVTGKKLTVTCSQNMNHEYMSWYRQDPGLGLRQIYYSMNVEVTDKGDVPEGYKVSRKEKRNFPLILESPSPNQTSLYFCASSPGGGRRTNEKLFFGSGTQLSVL.

This clone was seen just once. This rearrangement joins TRBV7-2 to TRBJ1-1; TRBD1 aligns across 8 bases. Germline V gives CDR1 SGHTA, CDR2 FQGNSA. The CDR3 loop spans 13 amino acids. The V and J ends lost 6 bases and 4 bases, in that order; junction bases with no gene match: 4. The CDR3 loop reads CASRFTGGTEAFF. CDR3 in DNA: TGTGCCAGCAGGTTTACAGGGGGCACTGAAGCTTTCTTT.

The rearrangement joins TRBV29-1 to TRBJ2-7, with 8 bases lining up with TRBD1. This CDR3 has 14 residues. Germline V gene data show CDR1 as SQVTM and CDR2 as ANQGSEA. V trimming: 4 bases; J trimming: 0 bases; junction bases outside the gene matches: 5. The CDR3 protein is CSVAGQVSSYEQYF. CDR3 DNA sequence: TGCAGCGTTGCGGGACAGGTGAGCTCCTACGAGCAGTACTTC.

The chain recombines TRBV7-9 with TRBJ2-2, with 9 bases fitting TRBD2. The junction had 1 base not matched to a gene; V was cut back by 1 base and J by 4 bases. The germline V gene encodes CDR1 SEHNR and CDR2 FQNEAQ (reference sequence). The length of the CDR3 is 15 residues. DNA for the CDR3: TGTGCCAGCAGCTTAGTAGCGGGAGCCACCGGGGAGCTGTTTTTT. It is translated as CASSLVAGATGELFF.

This chain joins TRBV11-2 and TRBJ2-1; perhaps TRBD1 as D (6 bases). This CDR3 has 15 residues. The V end was cut by 0 bases, the J end by 5 bases, with 11 bases between. CDR1 is SGHAT and CDR2 is FQNNGV in the germline V gene. The CDR3 nucleotides read TGTGCCAGCAGCTTAGAATGGACAGTTAACAATGAGCAGTTCTTC. This codes for CASSLEWTVNNEQFF.

The chain links TRBV19 to TRBJ2-2; TRBD1 aligns across 7 bases. The CDR3 has 15 amino acids. The V gene's germline CDR1 is LNHDA and CDR2 SQIVND (reference sequence). J was trimmed by 6 bases and V by 4 bases; bases with no gene match: 8. Here the CDR3 DNA reads TGTGCCAGTAGTAGCGGACAGGCCCACCCCGGGGAGCTGTTTTTT. It translates to CASSSGQAHPGELFF.

This chain connects TRBV23-1 to TRBJ2-1; the match to TRBD2 covers 7 bases. TRBV23-1 falls under the ORF class, with uncertain function. CDR3 length equals 15 residues. V dropped 8 bases and J dropped 3; count of bases not matched to a gene: 10. The CDR3 DNA follows: TGCGCCAGCCCCCCAGGGCTAGCGGTCTACAATGAGCAGTTCTTC. Translating it yields CASPPGLAVYNEQFF.

A note on this clone: Sequence at one end of the junction differs from germline and may be a read error. The gene calls are TRBV10-3 and TRBJ2-3; no clear D gene. The germline V gene has CDR1 ENHRY and CDR2 SYGVKD. This CDR3 spans 15 amino acids. The CDR3 protein is CAISQSITSTDTQYF. The DNA for the CDR3 is TGTGCCATCAGTCAGTCCATCACTAGCACAGATACGCAGTATTTT.

This chain connects TRBV28 to TRBJ2-7, with 8 bases that match TRBD2. The CDR3 contains 14 residues. V dropped 7 bases and J dropped 4; count of bases not matched to a gene: 9. Germline-derived CDR1 and CDR2 are MDHEN and SYDVKM. CDR3 sequence reads: CASTPGGRGYEQYF. The CDR3 DNA reads as TGTGCCAGCACCCCGGGAGGGCGGGGGTACGAGCAGTACTTC.

The chain recombines TRBV28 with TRBJ2-7; 13 bases are shared with TRBD2. Trimming removed 3 bases from V and 3 bases from J; junction bases left unmatched: 11. Germline CDR1 and CDR2: MDHEN and SYDVKM. The CDR3 length is 18 residues. CDR3: CASSLITSGRAVVYEQYF. The CDR3 DNA follows: TGTGCCAGCAGTTTGATCACTAGCGGGAGGGCCGTTGTCTACGAGCAGTACTTC.

The chain joins TRBV28 to TRBJ2-3; D might be TRBD1 (6 bases). Germline CDR1 reads MDHEN; CDR2 reads SYDVKM. CDR3 length: 14 residues. Here the CDR3 reads CANSRGGGTDTQYF. The CDR3 region has the DNA TGTGCTAACAGCAGGGGCGGCGGCACAGATACGCAGTATTTT.

Notes on this clone: Additional DNA sequences in this sample encode the identical CDR3. This chain joins TRBV28 and TRBJ2-7, with no clear D. V lost 4 bases and J 0 bases, leaving 7 bases between the germline ends. CDR3 length: 13 residues. Germline V gene lookup returns CDR1 MDHEN and CDR2 SYDVKM. The CDR3 sequence: CASSSSSSYEQYF. The CDR3 DNA is TGTGCCAGCAGTTCATCTAGCTCCTACGAGCAGTACTTC.

The chain links TRBV18 to TRBJ1-1, with D perhaps matching TRBD1 (6 bases). Trimming removed 3 bases at V and 1 base at J, with 12 bases between. The germline V gene has CDR1 KGHSH and CDR2 LQKENI. This CDR3 has 15 residues. The CDR3 DNA sequence: TGTGCCAGCTCACCTGCCCCGACAGGGAACACTGAAGCTTTCTTT. It codes for CASSPAPTGNTEAFF.

This sequence joins TRBV5-1 and TRBJ2-1; the match to TRBD2 covers 7 bases. V gave up 5 bases and J gave up 2 bases; unmatched junction bases: 7. Germline CDR1 reads SGHRS; CDR2 reads YFSETQ. The CDR3 has 15 amino acids. The CDR3 DNA follows: TGCGCCAGCAGTTCAGGACTAGGGGCCTACAATGAGCAGTTCTTC. Translated: CASSSGLGAYNEQFF.

V gene TRBV7-7 combines with J gene TRBJ2-2; 12 bases agree with TRBD2. The CDR3 has 18 amino acids. Germline CDR1 reads SSHAT; CDR2 reads FNYEAQ (reference sequence). The trim removed 4 bases at V and 3 bases at J, leaving 9 bases unmatched. The CDR3 protein is CASSSSNLAGGHTGELFF. The CDR3 DNA reads as TGTGCCAGCAGCTCGTCAAACCTAGCGGGAGGGCACACCGGGGAGCTGTTTTTT.

This chain joins TRBV6-4 and TRBJ2-5; D is perhaps TRBD1 (5 bases). Germline CDR1 MRHNA, CDR2 SNTAGT. The V gene lost 3 bases and the J gene lost 5 bases, with 10 bases spanning the gap. This CDR3 spans 13 amino acids. CDR3 sequence (DNA): TGTGCCAGCAGTGAGCAGGGTGGGGAGACCCAGTACTTC. It translates to CASSEQGGETQYF.

CDR3 protein: CASSSDRGSIYGYTF. CDR3 bases: TGTGCCAGCAGCTCGGACAGGGGGTCCATCTATGGCTACACCTTC. The chain recombines TRBV11-3 with TRBJ1-2; 10 nucleotides line up with TRBD1. The V gene end was trimmed by 4 bases and the J gene end by 4 bases; junction bases not matched to a gene: 6. The CDR3 is 15 amino acids. Per germline, CDR1 SGHNT and CDR2 YENEEA.

The V and J genes are TRBV3-1 (or the pseudogene TRBV3-2) and TRBJ2-5, with D possibly matching TRBD2 (6 bases). Germline V gene data show CDR1 as LGHDT and CDR2 as YNNKEL (reference sequence). V lost 4 bases and J 2 bases, leaving 11 bases between the germline ends. The CDR3 has 14 residues. The CDR3 sequence: CASSLLAVQETQYF. For the CDR3, the DNA is TGTGCCAGCAGCCTACTAGCAGTTCAAGAGACCCAGTACTTC.

The V and J genes are TRBV7-3 and TRBJ2-3, with 8 nucleotides matching TRBD1. The CDR3 has 17 residues. V lost 3 bases to trimming and J lost 2 bases; unmatched junction nucleotides: 10. The germline V gene encodes CDR1 SGHTA and CDR2 FQGTGA. Written as DNA, the CDR3 is TGTGCCAGCAGCTTGACAGGGGTAGCGCGCTCCACAGATACGCAGTATTTT. It codes for CASSLTGVARSTDTQYF.

The J gene is TRBJ1-2, the V gene TRBV7-2, with TRBD1 matching over 8 bases. After removal of 4 bases from V and 5 bases from J, the junction contained 9 bases not matched to a gene. CDR3 length: 15 residues. Looked up from germline, CDR1 is SGHTA and CDR2 is FQGNSA. The CDR3 here is CASSSSTGAGYGYTF. CDR3 coding DNA: TGTGCCAGCAGCTCGTCGACAGGGGCGGGGTATGGCTACACCTTC.

V gene TRBV7-9 combines with J gene TRBJ2-7, with 9 nucleotides matching TRBD1. Losses at the gene ends were 3 bases for V and 3 bases for J; bases not matched to a gene: 9. Germline V lookup: CDR1 SEHNR, CDR2 FQNEAQ (reference sequence). The CDR3 consists of 16 residues. For the CDR3, the DNA is TGTGCCAGCAGCTTGGGACAGGGAATACAATACTACGAGCAGTACTTC. Its protein product is CASSLGQGIQYYEQYF.